This T cell receptor beta chain was obtained from a study of CD8 T cells in Susac syndrome (dated by TCRdb to the late 2010s). Background on the whole study: The study used repertoire sequencing to test whether antigen drove CD8+ T cell activation and differentiation in Susac syndrome. The clonality of the CD8+ T cell repertoire was compared across about a dozen healthy donors, 14 Susac syndrome patients and around 15 multiple sclerosis patients.

Study-wide findings and limitations: The number of individuals in the TCR sequencing and HLA analysis was recognized as being relatively small.

Points on this clonotype: Its antigen remains undetermined. Nothing much larger sits one base from this clone, and base qualities are not available.

RNA was extracted with the RNeasy kit and roughly 0.45 to 1 ug was reverse transcribed using random hexamers. TCR beta CDR3 regions were amplified with the immunoSEQ multiplex PCR assay covering 54 Vbeta and 13 Jbeta segments. Bias from PCR amplification was corrected by using a synthetic template baseline for primer optimization and for computational correction. Per the original workflow: Reads were annotated to V, D and J genes per IMGT and analyzed with immunoSEQ Analyzer, keeping only productive sequences. To calculate clonality, Shannon entropy was normalized by log2 of the number of productive unique sequences and then subtracted from one. For each patient and control, public and private clones were evaluated within the 100 most prevalent clones. Clones were defined as Susac-specific if absent from the healthy and MS cohorts, from 900 to 1,200 published viral clones and from other ImmuneACCESS disease sequences. The public reads were quality trimmed at Q25 with fastp and then assembled into clones with MiXCR by TCRdb, keeping productive beta chains. Each CDR3 protein appears once, grouped with its most common genes and DNA. The V and J calls here are based on TCRdb, not the publication. This sample lists 150,000 to 180,000 distinct CDR3 sequences; less than 97% were detected once. 0.15% of the sample goes to the ten largest clones.

High-throughput TCR beta sequencing profiled peripheral blood CD8+ and CD4+ T cells from healthy donors, Susac syndrome patients and multiple sclerosis patients. Multiple sclerosis controls were treatment-naive patients with stable or active relapsing-remitting disease fulfilling revised McDonald criteria. Bulk CD8+ and CD4+ T cells were purified by magnetic negative isolation, whereas CD8+ TEMRA cells were enriched by FACS. Blood was collected in EDTA tubes and processed within 24 hours, with PBMCs isolated through density gradient centrifugation. PBMCs intended for TCR sequencing were cryopreserved in liquid nitrogen and were subsequently thawed in a 37 degrees C water bath. A purity of at least 90% was achieved for sorted or isolated CD4+, CD8+ and CD8+ TEMRA cells. The sequencing sample was made of CD8+ T cells from PBMCs. The sequence came from a human donor with multiple sclerosis.

The nucleotides read TGCAGTGCTAGAGTAGGGGGGAATCAGCCCCAGCATTTT. Translated, it gives CSARVGGNQPQHF. The rearrangement combines TRBV20-1 with TRBJ1-5, with TRBD1 tentatively as D gene (6 bases match). The CDR3 measures 13 amino acids from cysteine to phenylalanine. Just CDR3 DNA is preserved here, 39 bases in frame from base 1. Based on the germline V gene (reference sequence), the CDR1 and CDR2 sequences are DFQATT and SNEGSKA. V loses 1 base of germline sequence and J loses 4 bases, and the interval between the two ends is 8 bases.